These 32 T cell receptor beta chains share one sample of origin, sequenced in a study of tumor-infiltrating lymphocytes in primary liver carcinoma. Total RNA amounting to 500 ng was the source from which TCR beta cDNA was made with a constant-region primer. What produced the TCR beta libraries was three nested multiplex PCR rounds using slightly modified ARM-PCR. The opening two PCR rounds, 10 cycles each, paired TRBV1-TRBV30 forward primers with a C-beta reverse primer. TCRdb analysed the multiplex PCR reads with MiXCR anew, one entry per CDR3 protein. The sample lists under 150,000 distinct CDR3 sequences; 65% to 75% were seen once. Co-extraction of both nucleic acids (RNA and DNA) used about 18-31 mg of unsorted bulk tissue. Sequencing used tumor-adjacent normal liver tissue. The receptor set was obtained from a woman aged 60-70 years with primary liver carcinoma and hepatitis B virus infection.

This clonotype was observed a handful of times. The J gene is TRBJ2-7, the V gene TRBV7-8, with D maybe TRBD1 (5 bases). CDR1 SGHVS and CDR2 FQNEAQ come from the germline V gene. V lost 1 base to trimming and J lost 6 bases, with 13 bases between them. This CDR3 is 14 amino acids long. The CDR3 here is CASSLVAGYGEQYF. The CDR3 DNA is TGTGCCAGCAGCTTAGTTGCAGGGTATGGCGAGCAGTACTTC.

This clonotype was observed many times. DNA for the CDR3: TGCAGTGCTAGGAGTACAGGGAACATTGAGACCCAGTACTTC. This translates into CSARSTGNIETQYF. V is TRBV20-1 and J is TRBJ2-5, with D possibly TRBD1 on 6 matching bases. The CDR3 has 14 amino acids. The germline gives CDR1 DFQATT, CDR2 SNEGSKA (reference sequence). Deletions cut 3 bases from V and 5 bases from J, with 16 bases between.

About this clonotype itself: A much larger clone lies a single base off, so this may be a read error. The chain carries TRBV5-1 and TRBJ2-1, with 14 nucleotides matching TRBD2. CDR3 size: 18 residues. Germline V lookup: CDR1 SGHRS, CDR2 YFSETQ. V was pared by 4 bases and J by 9 bases, with 15 bases of the junction left unmatched. The CDR3 loop is CASSGGRLAGGAFGEQFF. The CDR3 bases are TGCGCCAGCAGCGGGGGGCGACTAGCGGGAGGGGCTTTTGGTGAGCAGTTCTTC.

With respect to this clonotype: A much larger clone differs from this one at a single base, so this may be a read error. The V gene is TRBV12-3 or TRBV12-4, the J gene TRBJ2-3, with TRBD2 matching over 7 bases. Unmatched junction bases numbered 15, after V lost 5 bases and J lost 7 bases. CDR3 length equals 16 residues. The CDR3 protein is CASSPTGTTGRYTQYF. As DNA, the CDR3 is TGTGCCAGCAGTCCCACGGGGACTACCGGGAGATATACGCAGTATTTT.

Ten or more counts support this clonotype. The V call is TRBV6-6, the J call TRBJ1-6, with D maybe TRBD1 (6 bases). Germline V gene lookup returns CDR1 MNHNY and CDR2 SVGAGI (reference sequence). The CDR3 consists of 16 residues. With 0 bases removed from V and 10 bases from J, the gap between germline ends came to 16 bases. The CDR3 spells CASSYSQGTEGSPLHF. The CDR3 DNA sequence: TGTGCCAGCAGTTACTCGCAGGGGACCGAGGGATCACCCCTCCACTTT.

This clonotype was seen many times. The V and J genes are TRBV29-1 and TRBJ2-1; D gene unclear. V lost 0 bases and J lost 10, with 10 bases in between. The CDR3 loop spans 12 amino acids. The germline CDR1 and CDR2 sequences are SQVTM and ANQGSEA. The chain's CDR3 is CSVEDLLLEQFF. CDR3 DNA sequence: TGCAGCGTTGAAGATCTGTTGCTGGAGCAGTTCTTC.

About this clonotype itself: One junction end disagrees with the germline gene, perhaps due to a read error. This chain connects TRBV11-3 to TRBJ2-2; D might be TRBD2 (5 bases). The CDR3 is 14 amino acids. Germline assignment: CDR1 SGHNT and CDR2 YENEEA. CDR3 region: CASSFESNIGELFF. For the CDR3, the DNA is TGTGCCAGCAGCTTCGAGAGTAACATCGGGGAGCTTTTTTTT.

This clonotype was observed many times. The chain has TRBV7-2 and TRBJ2-1; 9 nucleotides match TRBD2. Trimming at V came to 2 bases and at J to 6 bases, leaving 5 bases not matched to a gene. Per germline, CDR1 SGHTA and CDR2 FQGNSA. The CDR3 is 15 amino acids. CDR3 protein: CASSLMTSGLNEQFF. Written as DNA, the CDR3 is TGTGCCAGCAGCTTAATGACTAGCGGTCTCAATGAGCAGTTCTTC.

As concerns this clonotype: The conserved phenylalanine or tryptophan is not found at the CDR3 terminus, so this likely reflects a read error. V usage is TRBV11-2 and J usage is TRBJ2-2; D may be TRBD1 (6 bases). V was pared by 5 bases and J by 4 bases, with 17 bases between. This CDR3 is 16 amino acids long. Germline V gene lookup returns CDR1 SGHAT and CDR2 FQNNGV. The CDR3: CASSEGHNTSTGELFY. The CDR3 DNA reads as TGTGCCAGCAGCGAGGGACACAACACGAGCACCGGGGAGCTGTTTTAT.

V gene TRBV12-3 or TRBV12-4 combines with J gene TRBJ2-1; 9 bases agree with TRBD2. The CDR3 has 15 amino acids. Unmatched junction bases numbered 13, after V lost 8 bases and J lost 8 bases. CDR3 protein: CASALGLAGLYEQFF. In nucleotides, the CDR3 is TGTGCCAGCGCTTTGGGGCTAGCGGGACTCTATGAGCAGTTCTTC.

The chain joins TRBV11-2 to TRBJ2-4, with D possibly TRBD2 on 5 matching bases. The germline CDR1 and CDR2 sequences are SGHAT and FQNNGV. The CDR3 is 13 residues long. The CDR3 is CGNSLDSKNIQYF. CDR3 DNA: TGTGGCAATTCACTAGATTCCAAAAACATTCAGTACTTC.

The chain recombines TRBV5-4 with TRBJ2-5; a possible D gene is TRBD2 (6 bases). The CDR3 has 15 amino acids. Germline V gene lookup returns CDR1 SGHNT and CDR2 YYREEE (reference sequence). Deletions cut 4 bases from V and 4 bases from J, with 17 bases between. CDR3 loop: CASSPRLVGAETQYF. The CDR3 nucleotides are TGTGCCAGCAGCCCCCGACTAGTAGGAGCAGAGACCCAGTACTTC.

This clonotype was counted many times. CDR3 protein: CASSYSGRASGETQYF. In DNA form, the CDR3 reads TGTGCCAGCAGTTACAGCGGGAGGGCCTCGGGAGAGACCCAGTACTTC. This chain uses TRBV6-2 or TRBV6-3 with TRBJ2-5; TRBD2 matches at 10 bases. The CDR3 contains 16 residues. J gave up 4 bases and V 2 bases, and 7 bases lay outside the gene matches. Germline lookup yields CDR1 MNHEY and CDR2 SVGEGT.

As regards this clonotype: This could be a read error, since a much larger clone is one nucleotide away. The genes are TRBV7-9 and TRBJ1-5, with 7 nucleotides matching TRBD1. The germline gives CDR1 SEHNR, CDR2 FQNEAQ (reference sequence). The CDR3 extends over 16 amino acids. CDR3 coding DNA: TGTGCCAGCAGCCTCGGGACAGACTTTAGCAGTCAGCCCCAGCATTTT. Amino acids: CASSLGTDFSSQPQHF.

As to this clonotype: This clone may be a read error of a much larger clone one base away. V usage is TRBV6-4 and J usage is TRBJ2-2; D is uncertain. CDR1 is MRHNA and CDR2 is SNTAGT in the germline V gene. The CDR3 extends over 13 amino acids. CDR3 in DNA: TGTGCCAACAGTGACTTAGCTACCGGGGAGCTGTTTTTT. This codes for CANSDLATGELFF.

The J gene is TRBJ1-2, the V gene TRBV28; 8 nucleotides agree with TRBD1. V lost 9 bases and J lost 6; bases outside the gene matches: 9. CDR3 length equals 13 residues. Germline V CDR1 and CDR2: MDHEN, SYDVKM. The CDR3 DNA reads TGTGCCAGGAGTCGGACAGGGATTGATGGCTACACCTTC. It is translated as CARSRTGIDGYTF.

Comments on this clonotype: A much larger clonotype is one base distant, so this may be a read error. The V and J genes are TRBV28 and TRBJ2-2, with D possibly being TRBD1 or TRBD2 (5 bases each). Germline V lookup: CDR1 MDHEN, CDR2 SYDVKM. The CDR3 sequence is 15 residues long. CDR3 nucleotides: TGTGCCAGCAGTTCCCGGACTCCCGGGGCCGGGGATCTGTTTTTT. This gives the protein CASSSRTPGAGDLFF. Looking up the rest from reference TRBV28 and TRBJ2-2 gives the full variable domain: DVKVTQSSRYLVKRTGEKVFLECVQDMDHENMFWYRQDPGLGLRLIYFSYDVKMKEKGDIPEGYSVSREKKERFSLILESASTNQTSMYLCASSSRTPGAGDLFFGEGSRLTVL.

This clonotype was counted ten times or more. The V gene is TRBV10-2, the J gene TRBJ2-3; D gene unclear. The ends were cut back, 0 bases at V and 2 bases at J, with 9 bases in the middle. The CDR3 is made up of 15 amino acids. The germline V gene encodes CDR1 WSHSY and CDR2 SAAADI. CDR3 amino acids: CASSESSVPTDTQYF. In DNA form, the CDR3 reads TGCGCCAGCAGTGAGTCGTCGGTTCCCACAGATACGCAGTATTTT.

With respect to this clonotype: A much larger clone lies one base from this, so it may be a read error. CDR3 sequence reads: CASSLAGTPGFDGQFF. The CDR3 bases are TGTGCCAGCAGCTTAGCCGGGACTCCGGGTTTTGATGGGCAGTTCTTC. The chain couples TRBV7-9 to TRBJ2-1; weak D call: TRBD2 (6 bases). Germline-derived CDR1 and CDR2 are SEHNR and FQNEAQ (reference sequence). The CDR3 has 16 amino acids. The germline V and J ends were trimmed by 0 bases and 12 bases, with 21 bases remaining between them.

Concerning this clonotype: The conserved final phenylalanine or tryptophan is absent from the CDR3, which likely points to a read error. The rearrangement links TRBV6-2 or TRBV6-3 to TRBJ2-7; D unresolved. V was pared by 2 bases and J by 3 bases, with 11 bases between. The CDR3 contains 14 residues. Germline assignment: CDR1 MNHEY and CDR2 SVGEGT. CDR3 DNA sequence: TGTGCCAGCAGTTACGGTGCGGATGTCTACGAGCAGTACTTA. Its translation: CASSYGADVYEQYL.

This chain uses TRBV28 with TRBJ1-2; weak D call: TRBD1 (5 bases). CDR1 is MDHEN and CDR2 is SYDVKM in the germline V gene. V dropped 2 bases and J dropped 6 bases, with 16 bases sitting between them. CDR3 length: 15 residues. This chain's CDR3 is CASSLIGGQSDGYTF. The CDR3 DNA sequence: TGTGCCAGCAGTTTAATCGGGGGTCAGTCGGATGGCTACACCTTC.

This clonotype came up once. As DNA, the CDR3 is TGCAGCTTAGTTAAGCTAGTGGGAGCATCGGTCAATGAGCAGTTCTTC. Amino acid sequence: CSLVKLVGASVNEQFF. This chain links TRBV29-1 with TRBJ2-1, with a tentative D call TRBD2 (5 bases). The V end was cut by 8 bases, the J end by 6 bases, with 26 bases between. The CDR3 spans 16 residues. The germline V gene has CDR1 SQVTM and CDR2 ANQGSEA.

A remark on this clonotype: The junction departs from the called germline gene at one end, perhaps through a read error. The J gene is TRBJ1-1, the V gene TRBV11-3; D perhaps matches TRBD1 (6 bases). The CDR3 runs 15 residues. Germline V CDR1 and CDR2: SGHNT, YENEEA. CDR3 residues: CANSPPQGLNTEVFF. In DNA, the CDR3 is TGTGCCAACAGCCCCCCACAGGGCTTGAACACTGAAGTTTTCTTT.

Concerning this clonotype itself: Mismatch with germline at one junction end may stem from a read error. The CDR3 here is CASSSYHETQYF. The CDR3 nucleotides are TGCGCCAGCAGCTCCTACCACGAGACCCAGTACTTC. The rearrangement uses TRBV5-1 and TRBJ2-5; D is ambiguous. From germline, CDR1 is SGHRS and CDR2 YFSETQ. CDR3 length: 12 amino acids.

To note about this clonotype: The junction departs from the called germline gene at one end, perhaps through a read error. This chain uses TRBV5-1 with TRBJ1-1; perhaps TRBD1 as D (6 bases). Germline V lookup: CDR1 SGHRS, CDR2 YFSETQ. The CDR3 runs 14 residues. The CDR3, as DNA: TGCGCCAGTAGCTTAGACAGGTGCCACACTGAAGCTTTCTTT. Its translation: CASSLDRCHTEAFF.

Only a few counts were recorded for this clonotype. One end of the junction is discordant with germline, which a read error may explain. V gene TRBV29-1 combines with J gene TRBJ2-7; weak D call: TRBD1 (5 bases). This CDR3 comprises 13 residues. CDR1 is SQVTM, CDR2 ANQGSEA, per germline. The CDR3 nucleotides are TGCAGTGTTGAAGGCAGGGTCGGCTACGAGCAGTACTTC. This codes for CSVEGRVGYEQYF.

Of note for this clonotype: This may come from a read error, since a much larger clone is one base off. The genes are TRBV5-1 and TRBJ1-1; no clear D gene. Germline CDR1 reads SGHRS; CDR2 reads YFSETQ. The CDR3 totals 14 residues. In DNA, the CDR3 is TGCGCCGGCAGCCGGGGTAGCGGGAACACTGAAGCTTTCTTT. Translation: CAGSRGSGNTEAFF.

This clonotype was seen once. One end of the junction is discordant with germline, which a read error may explain. The chain recombines TRBV12-3 or TRBV12-4 with TRBJ2-2; TRBD2 is a possible D gene (5 bases). This CDR3 has 14 residues. CDR3 bases: TGTGCCAGCAGTTTAGGAGGGAGTGACGGGGAGCTGTTTTTC. As protein: CASSLGGSDGELFF.

Remarks on this clonotype: The germline gene is not matched at one end of the junction; a read error may be the cause. V gene TRBV4-1 combines with J gene TRBJ1-4; no firm D call. CDR1 is MGHRA, CDR2 YSYEKL, per germline. The CDR3 contains 16 residues. This chain's CDR3 is CASNRDLYRSNEQLFF. The CDR3 nucleotides read TGCGCCAGCAACCGAGATCTCTATAGGTCTAATGAACAACTGTTTTTT.

This clonotype has more than one count but fewer than ten. The V gene is TRBV19, the J gene TRBJ2-5, with unresolved D. V dropped 5 bases and J dropped 1 base, with 23 bases sitting between them. Germline lookup yields CDR1 LNHDA and CDR2 SQIVND (reference sequence). The CDR3 spans 18 residues. DNA of the CDR3: TGTGCCAGTAGTCCCTTATCTCGGACCGCGCCCTTCCAAGAGACCCAGTACTTC. It yields the protein CASSPLSRTAPFQETQYF.

Remarks on this clonotype: One base away lies a much larger clone, so this may be a sequencing read error. The V call is TRBV5-6, the J call TRBJ2-1; TRBD1 might be the D (6 bases). This CDR3 comprises 16 residues. V dropped 0 bases and J dropped 5 bases, with 15 bases sitting between them. Germline V lookup: CDR1 SGHDT, CDR2 YYEEEE. CDR3 DNA: TGTGCCAGCAGCTTGGACGTGGGACACGTGAACAATGAGCAGTTCTTC. It codes for CASSLDVGHVNNEQFF.

A remark on this clonotype: At one boundary the junction diverges from the germline segment, which might be a read error. The chain recombines TRBV25-1 with TRBJ2-5; TRBD2 matches at 9 bases. Germline V gene sequence: CDR1 MGHDK, CDR2 SYGVNS. CDR3 length: 15 amino acids. CDR3 sequence reads: CVSSESGLAMETQYF. The DNA of the CDR3 is TGTGTCAGCAGTGAATCCGGACTAGCGATGGAGACCCAGTACTTC.